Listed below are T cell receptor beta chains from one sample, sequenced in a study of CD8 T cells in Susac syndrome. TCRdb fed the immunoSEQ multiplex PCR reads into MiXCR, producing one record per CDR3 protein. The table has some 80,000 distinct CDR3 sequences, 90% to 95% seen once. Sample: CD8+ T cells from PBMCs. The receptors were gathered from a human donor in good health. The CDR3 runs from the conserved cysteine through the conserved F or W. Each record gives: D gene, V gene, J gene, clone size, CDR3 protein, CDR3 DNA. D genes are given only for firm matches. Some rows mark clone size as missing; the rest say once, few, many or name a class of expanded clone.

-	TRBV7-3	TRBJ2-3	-	CASSFRMGMVSTDTQYF	TGTGCCAGCAGCTTCAGGATGGGGATGGTTAGCACAGATACGCAGTATTTT
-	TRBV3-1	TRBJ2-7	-	CASSQKGRVEAYEQYF	TGTGCCAGCAGCCAGAAGGGAAGGGTCGAGGCCTACGAGCAGTACTTC
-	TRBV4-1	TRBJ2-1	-	CASSPSPISYEQFF	TGCGCCAGCAGCCCCTCCCCCATCAGTTATGAGCAGTTCTTC
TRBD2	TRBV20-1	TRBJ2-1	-	CSAITVAGGPGEQFF	TGCAGTGCTATCACCGTAGCGGGGGGGCCGGGTGAGCAGTTCTTC
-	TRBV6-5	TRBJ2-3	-	CASSYDRRITDTQYF	TGTGCCAGCAGTTACGACCGACGCATCACAGATACGCAGTATTTT
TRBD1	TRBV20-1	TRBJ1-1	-	CSAREWTGYLRTEAFF	TGCAGTGCTAGAGAATGGACAGGGTATCTGAGAACTGAAGCTTTCTTT
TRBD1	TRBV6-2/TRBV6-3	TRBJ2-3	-	CASSYPNDRVSSTDTQYF	TGTGCCAGCAGTTACCCCAACGACAGGGTATCTAGCACAGATACGCAGTATTTT
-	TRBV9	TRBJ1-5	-	CASSAGLASNQPQHF	TGTGCCAGCAGCGCGGGGCTCGCCAGCAATCAGCCCCAGCATTTT
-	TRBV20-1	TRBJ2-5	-	CSALMSRVRETQYF	TGCAGTGCCCTCATGTCCAGGGTACGAGAGACCCAGTACTTC
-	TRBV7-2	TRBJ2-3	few	CASSFTNTQYF	TGTGCCAGCAGCTTTACTAATACGCAGTATTTT
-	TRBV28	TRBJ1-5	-	CASRREGGENQPQHF	TGTGCCAGCAGACGGGAAGGAGGGGAAAATCAGCCCCAGCATTTT
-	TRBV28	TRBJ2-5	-	CASSLAGDQYF	TGTGCCAGCAGTTTAGCGGGTGACCAGTACTTC
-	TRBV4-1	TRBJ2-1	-	CASSLSPAGYNEQFF	TGCGCCAGCAGCCTCTCCCCCGCAGGGTACAATGAGCAGTTCTTC
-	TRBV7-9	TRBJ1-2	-	CASSLVGEGYTF	TGTGCCAGCAGCTTGGTTGGGGAGGGCTACACCTTC
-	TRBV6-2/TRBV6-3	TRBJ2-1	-	CASSYTNEQFF	TGTGCCAGCAGTTACACGAATGAGCAGTTCTTC
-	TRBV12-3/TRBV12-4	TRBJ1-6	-	CASRRVSLLHF	TGTGCCAGCAGAAGGGTATCACTCCTCCACTTT
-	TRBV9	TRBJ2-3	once	CASSVSGGYTDTQYF	TGTGCCAGCAGCGTATCCGGGGGCTACACAGATACGCAGTATTTT
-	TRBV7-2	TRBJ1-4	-	CASGEGPSSEKLFF	TGTGCCAGCGGGGAGGGGCCCTCAAGCGAAAAACTGTTTTTT
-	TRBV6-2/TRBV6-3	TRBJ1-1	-	CASSYSISFVGNTEAFF	TGTGCCAGCAGTTACTCGATATCTTTTGTGGGCAACACTGAAGCTTTCTTT
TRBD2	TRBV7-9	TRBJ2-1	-	CASSARLAEKYNEQFF	TGTGCCAGCAGCGCCAGACTAGCGGAGAAGTACAATGAGCAGTTCTTC
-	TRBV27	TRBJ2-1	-	CASTSRPSSYNEQFF	TGTGCCAGCACATCCAGGCCGAGCTCCTACAATGAGCAGTTCTTC
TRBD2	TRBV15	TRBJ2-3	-	CATSFKLAGLGNTQYF	TGTGCCACCAGCTTCAAACTAGCGGGTTTGGGAAATACGCAGTATTTT
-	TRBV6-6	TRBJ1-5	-	CASSYDRYSNQPQHF	TGTGCCAGCAGTTATGATAGATATAGCAATCAGCCCCAGCATTTT
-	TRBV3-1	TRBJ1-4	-	CASSQDPGGGEKLFF	TGTGCCAGCAGCCAAGATCCCGGGGGCGGTGAAAAACTGTTTTTT
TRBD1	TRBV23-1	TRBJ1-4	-	CASSLLPGQGAYNGEKLFF	TGCGCCAGCAGTCTTCTACCGGGACAGGGAGCATATAACGGGGAAAAACTGTTTTTT
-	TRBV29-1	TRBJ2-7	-	CSVDGLGEQYF	TGCAGCGTTGACGGGCTAGGCGAGCAGTACTTC
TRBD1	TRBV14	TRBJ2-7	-	CASSHLTGQGYEQYF	TGTGCCAGCAGCCACCTTACGGGACAGGGCTACGAGCAGTACTTC
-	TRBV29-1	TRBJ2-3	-	CSAVGWDGLGDTQYF	TGCAGCGCCGTAGGGTGGGACGGCCTAGGAGATACGCAGTATTTT
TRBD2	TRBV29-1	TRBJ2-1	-	CSVEGLAAPLIYNEQFF	TGCAGCGTCGAGGGGCTAGCGGCGCCATTGATCTACAATGAGCAGTTCTTC
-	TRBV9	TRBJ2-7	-	CASSVDQSYEQYF	TGTGCCAGCAGCGTAGACCAGTCCTACGAGCAGTACTTC
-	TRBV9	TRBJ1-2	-	CASSVGSPYGYTF	TGTGCCAGCAGCGTAGGGAGTCCCTATGGCTACACCTTC
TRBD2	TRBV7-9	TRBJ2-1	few	CASRTSGDNEQFF	TGTGCCAGCAGGACTAGCGGCGACAATGAGCAGTTCTTC